The 4 T cell receptor beta chains below all came from one sample that was sequenced in a study of cytomegalovirus exposure and HLA in healthy donors. TCRdb's copy holds only in-frame clones and misses some; the assay was immunoSEQ multiplex PCR. This sample has about 260,000 clones, with less than 95% found just once. The sequenced sample consisted of PBMCs. These receptors were taken from a woman between 25 and 40 years old in good health and CMV-seronegative.

This clone showed up just a few times. J is TRBJ2-3 and V is TRBV2; 15 nucleotides agree with TRBD2. With V trimmed by 3 bases and J by 5 bases, 9 bases remained unmatched. Germline lookup yields CDR1 SNHLY and CDR2 FYNNEI. CDR3 size: 18 residues. CDR3 DNA sequence: TGTGCCAGCAGTGATGGGACTAGCGGGAGGATGGGGAGAGATACGCAGTATTTT. This gives the protein CASSDGTSGRMGRDTQYF. Variable domain in full (rest from reference TRBV2 and TRBJ2-3): EPEVTQTPSHQVTQMGQEVILRCVPISNHLYFYWYRQILGQKVEFLVSFYNNEISEKSEIFDDQFSVERPDGSNFTLKIRSTKLEDSAMYFCASSDGTSGRMGRDTQYFGPGTRLTVL.

This chain connects TRBV7-2 to TRBJ2-7; D unclear. The CDR3 is 14 amino acids. The ends were cut back, 0 bases at V and 7 bases at J, with 13 bases in the middle. Germline V gives CDR1 SGHTA, CDR2 FQGNSA. CDR3 region: CASSLAADQGEQYF. Here the CDR3 DNA reads TGTGCCAGCAGCTTAGCGGCGGACCAAGGAGAGCAGTACTTC.

The V gene is TRBV7-9, the J gene TRBJ1-2; 9 nucleotides line up with TRBD1. The CDR3 consists of 17 residues. The V and J ends lost 1 base and 8 bases, in that order; junction bases with no gene match: 14. Germline CDR1 reads SEHNR; CDR2 reads FQNEAQ (reference sequence). The CDR3 here is CASSLGAGTGSRWGYTF. The CDR3 DNA follows: TGTGCCAGCAGCTTAGGAGCCGGGACAGGGTCTAGATGGGGCTACACCTTC.

This clone was detected only once. Other DNA variants within this sample encode the same CDR3. V usage is TRBV7-6 and J usage is TRBJ2-5; D remains unclear. The length of the CDR3 is 11 residues. V was pared by 0 bases and J by 5 bases, with 1 base between. Germline V gene lookup returns CDR1 SGHVS and CDR2 FNYEAQ. This CDR3 reads CASSLAETQYF. CDR3 nucleotide sequence: TGTGCCAGCAGCTTAGCCGAGACCCAGTACTTC.